Each of the 25 T cell receptor beta chains below was sequenced from the same sample in a study of blood T cell repertoires in COVID-19. Assay used: immunoSEQ multiplex PCR; TCRdb lists only in-frame clones, some missing. The table records approximately 230,000 clones, about nine tenths of them present only once. Source material: PBMCs or T cells enriched from blood (not recorded which). The receptor source for this set is a man between 18 and 29 years old who had recovered from COVID-19.

The rearrangement joins TRBV7-2 to TRBJ1-2, with 9 bases that match TRBD1. Unmatched junction bases numbered 16, after V lost 5 bases and J lost 6 bases. Germline-derived CDR1 and CDR2 are SGHTA and FQGNSA. This CDR3 comprises 17 residues. The CDR3 is CASSRQGQGNNADGYTF. CDR3 bases: TGTGCCAGCAGCCGTCAGGGACAGGGAAATAACGCTGATGGCTACACCTTC.

V is TRBV30 and J is TRBJ1-1; D remains unclear. The CDR3 spans 14 residues. V lost 0 bases, J lost 3 bases, and 11 bases lay in between. Germline CDR1 and CDR2: GTSNPN and SVGIG (reference sequence). The CDR3 nucleotides read TGTGCCTGGAGTGTAGATCCGGACTACACTGAAGCTTTCTTT. Translating it yields CAWSVDPDYTEAFF.

V gene TRBV2 combines with J gene TRBJ2-1; 7 bases align to TRBD2. Trimming at V came to 9 bases and at J to 0 bases, leaving 5 bases not matched to a gene. CDR3 length: 14 residues. In germline, CDR1 is SNHLY, CDR2 FYNNEI. CDR3: CASIRGDSYNEQFF. CDR3 DNA: TGTGCCAGTATCCGGGGGGACTCCTACAATGAGCAGTTCTTC. The full variable domain, in which reference TRBV2 and TRBJ2-1 provide the parts outside the CDR3, is EPEVTQTPSHQVTQMGQEVILRCVPISNHLYFYWYRQILGQKVEFLVSFYNNEISEKSEIFDDQFSVERPDGSNFTLKIRSTKLEDSAMYFCASIRGDSYNEQFFGPGTRLTVL.

This clone was seen a few times. This sequence joins TRBV27 and TRBJ1-1, with unresolved D. The CDR3 runs to 14 residues. V was shortened by 5 bases and J by 2 bases, with 12 bases between the two germline ends. Germline V gene sequence: CDR1 MNHEY, CDR2 SMNVEV (reference sequence). In nucleotides, the CDR3 is TGTGCCAGCAGTCGTGGAGGTATCAACACTGAAGCTTTCTTT. It specifies CASSRGGINTEAFF.

This sequence joins TRBV5-6 and TRBJ2-5, with 7 bases that match TRBD2. The CDR3 is 17 residues long. Germline trimming cut 6 bases from V and 5 bases from J; bases unmatched to any gene: 19. Germline CDR1 is SGHDT and CDR2 is YYEEEE. CDR3 sequence reads: CASNIIQAGDSLETQYF. The CDR3 DNA is TGTGCCAGCAACATTATTCAGGCGGGGGACTCCCTGGAGACCCAGTACTTC.

This rearrangement joins TRBV6-2 or TRBV6-3 to TRBJ1-2, with D perhaps TRBD1 (5 bases). V lost 6 bases, J lost 6 bases, and 20 bases lay in between. This CDR3 spans 15 amino acids. Germline CDR1 MNHEY, CDR2 SVGEGT. CDR3 in DNA: TGTGCCAGCAGCCGCGGGACTTCAGGGATGGATGGCTACACCTTC. Protein product: CASSRGTSGMDGYTF.

V gene TRBV7-9 combines with J gene TRBJ1-4; D possibly corresponds to TRBD1 (5 bases). CDR1 SEHNR and CDR2 FQNEAQ come from the germline V gene (reference sequence). The CDR3 is 16 residues long. With 4 bases removed from V and 5 bases from J, the gap between germline ends came to 17 bases. The CDR3 sequence: CASSWTSGQGNEKLFF. The DNA for the CDR3 is TGTGCCAGCAGCTGGACGTCGGGCCAGGGAAATGAAAAACTGTTTTTT.

This CDR3 is CASSVESSGGTDTQYF. The CDR3 coding sequence is TGTGCCAGCAGCGTAGAGTCTAGCGGGGGCACAGATACGCAGTATTTT. The chain couples TRBV9 to TRBJ2-3, with 9 nucleotides matching TRBD2. V lost 0 bases to trimming and J lost 1 base; unmatched junction nucleotides: 3. This CDR3 region has 16 residues. Germline-derived CDR1 and CDR2 are SGDLS and YYNGEE.

This sequence joins TRBV27 and TRBJ2-7; TRBD1 matches at 7 bases. V lost 6 bases, J lost 0 bases, and 8 bases stayed unmatched. The CDR3 contains 15 residues. Germline V gene sequence: CDR1 MNHEY, CDR2 SMNVEV (reference sequence). CDR3 DNA sequence: TGTGCCAGCAGCAGCGAGGGGACAGCCTCCTACGAGCAGTACTTC. Its protein is CASSSEGTASYEQYF.

A single count supports this clone. V and J are TRBV18 and TRBJ1-2; the D gene is possibly TRBD1 (6 bases). Trimming stripped 1 base from V and 1 base from J, with 7 bases between. This CDR3 spans 14 amino acids. Looked up from germline, CDR1 is KGHSH and CDR2 is LQKENI. In DNA form, the CDR3 reads TGTGCCAGCTCACCACAGGACAGTAACTATGGCTACACCTTC. Its translation is CASSPQDSNYGYTF.

V is TRBV18 and J is TRBJ2-2; no firm D call. V was pared by 2 bases and J by 1 base, with 5 bases between. CDR1 KGHSH and CDR2 LQKENI come from the germline V gene. The CDR3 totals 14 residues. The DNA for the CDR3 is TGTGCCAGCTCACCAATCAGGAACACCGGGGAGCTGTTTTTT. It encodes CASSPIRNTGELFF. The variable domain in full, completed from reference TRBV18 and TRBJ2-2, reads NAGVMQNPRHLVRRRGQEARLRCSPMKGHSHVYWYRQLPEEGLKFMVYLQKENIIDESGMPKERFSAEFPKEGPSILRIQQVVRGDSAAYFCASSPIRNTGELFFGEGSRLTVL.

CDR3 in amino acids: CASSRGLAGGLAETQYF. For the CDR3, the DNA is TGCGCCAGCAGCCGAGGACTAGCGGGAGGGCTGGCGGAGACCCAGTACTTC. This chain links TRBV4-1 with TRBJ2-5; 15 positions agree with TRBD2. This CDR3 has 17 amino acids. Germline CDR1 reads MGHRA; CDR2 reads YSYEKL. J was trimmed by 5 bases and V by 4 bases; bases with no gene match: 8.

V and J are TRBV19 and TRBJ2-5; 16 positions match TRBD2. The CDR3 extends over 15 amino acids. Germline V gives CDR1 LNHDA, CDR2 SQIVND (reference sequence). Losses at the gene ends were 7 bases for V and 6 bases for J; bases not matched to a gene: 5. DNA for the CDR3: TGTGCCAGTATGGGACTAGCGGGGGGGCCAAAGACCCAGTACTTC. Its translation: CASMGLAGGPKTQYF.

This clone was counted between two and nine times. This CDR3 is also generated by other DNA sequences in the sample. The rearrangement uses TRBV10-1 and TRBJ1-2; 10 nucleotides align to TRBD1. The CDR3 covers 14 residues. Looked up from germline, CDR1 is WNHNN and CDR2 is SYGVQD (reference sequence). The J segment lost 4 bases and the V segment lost 5 bases, leaving 4 bases of the junction unmatched. The CDR3 reads CASSPGQGSYGYTF. The CDR3 DNA follows: TGCGCCAGCAGTCCGGGACAGGGGTCCTATGGCTACACCTTC.

This chain uses TRBV7-9 with TRBJ1-5; the match to TRBD1 covers 8 bases. CDR3 size: 14 residues. The J segment lost 7 bases and the V segment lost 5 bases, leaving 7 bases of the junction unmatched. Germline lookup yields CDR1 SEHNR and CDR2 FQNEAQ (reference sequence). The CDR3 reads CASSGQGMGQPQHF. DNA of the CDR3: TGTGCCAGCAGCGGACAGGGAATGGGGCAGCCCCAGCATTTT.

This chain joins TRBV28 and TRBJ2-7; 12 bases agree with TRBD2. The CDR3 has 16 residues. J lost 7 bases, V lost 1 base, and 8 bases had no gene match. Germline lookup yields CDR1 MDHEN and CDR2 SYDVKM. For the CDR3, the DNA is TGTGCCAGCAGTTTATCCGCTAGCGGGGGGGTTGTTGAGCAGTACTTC. The encoded protein is CASSLSASGGVVEQYF.

This clone showed up just a few times. The chain combines TRBV15 with TRBJ1-1; D might be TRBD1 (5 bases). Trimming removed 4 bases from V and 6 bases from J, with 12 bases in between. The length of the CDR3 is 13 residues. Germline V gene lookup returns CDR1 LNHNV and CDR2 YYDKDF (reference sequence). The CDR3 bases are TGTGCCACCAGCAAGGGAGGGGTACCTGAAGCTTTCTTT. Translated, it gives CATSKGGVPEAFF.

The CDR3 is CASSQTSGGADEQFF. The CDR3 region has the DNA TGCGCCAGCAGTCAGACTAGCGGGGGGGCTGATGAGCAGTTCTTC. The chain joins TRBV10-1 to TRBJ2-1; the match to TRBD2 covers 14 bases. This CDR3 region has 15 residues. Germline V gene sequence: CDR1 WNHNN, CDR2 SYGVQD (reference sequence). Trimming took 5 bases from V and 8 from J; bases not matched to a gene: 5.

This chain uses TRBV28 with TRBJ2-3, with D maybe TRBD2 (6 bases). Trimming took 6 bases from V and 0 from J, leaving 13 bases between them. From germline, CDR1 is MDHEN and CDR2 SYDVKM. The CDR3 covers 15 residues. Written as DNA, the CDR3 is TGTGCCAGCAGCCGGGACTCAACTAGCACAGATACGCAGTATTTT. Translation gives CASSRDSTSTDTQYF.

This clone was seen a few times. The chain joins TRBV2 to TRBJ2-5, with 15 positions matching TRBD2. Trimming took 4 bases from V and 6 from J; bases not matched to a gene: 3. CDR1 SNHLY and CDR2 FYNNEI come from the germline V gene. This CDR3 has 15 residues. The CDR3 loop reads CASSGTSGGVKTQYF. CDR3 coding DNA: TGTGCCAGCAGTGGGACTAGCGGGGGGGTGAAGACCCAGTACTTC.

This chain links TRBV12-3 or TRBV12-4 with TRBJ1-3, with D possibly matching TRBD1 (5 bases). There are 13 residues in the CDR3. V shed 7 bases and J shed 3 bases, with 10 bases lying between them. This chain's CDR3 is CASTGLLGNTIYF. DNA of the CDR3: TGTGCCAGCACAGGGCTCCTTGGAAACACCATATATTTT.

This clone was picked up one time. V is TRBV18 and J is TRBJ1-2; D may be TRBD1 (6 bases). The CDR3 has 17 amino acids. Trimming left V 3 bases short and J 2 bases short, with 19 bases between. CDR1 KGHSH and CDR2 LQKENI come from the germline V gene. The CDR3 DNA is TGTGCCAGCTCACCTAATGAAGTATATACAGGGAACTATGGCTACACCTTC. Its protein product is CASSPNEVYTGNYGYTF.

The rearrangement joins TRBV1 to TRBJ2-1; the table calls TRBD2, which could not be checked here. TRBV1 corresponds to a pseudogene. CDR3 length: 16 residues. CDR3 nucleotides: TGCACCAGCAGCCAAGAGTATATGAGCTCCTACAATGAGCAGTTCTTC. Translation gives CTSSQEYMSSYNEQFF.

V gene TRBV4-1 combines with J gene TRBJ2-3; a weak D match, TRBD1 (5 bases). CDR3 length: 14 amino acids. Trimming removed 4 bases from V and 6 bases from J, with 14 bases in between. The germline gives CDR1 MGHRA, CDR2 YSYEKL. The DNA of the CDR3 is TGCGCCAGCAGCCGGACACCCAGCATGGATACGCAGTATTTT. Translated: CASSRTPSMDTQYF.

The rearrangement uses TRBV25-1 and TRBJ1-2; possibly TRBD1 for D (6 bases). The V and J ends lost 4 bases and 4 bases respectively, with 10 bases between them. This CDR3 has 13 residues. The germline gives CDR1 MGHDK, CDR2 SYGVNS. The CDR3 DNA reads as TGTGCCAGCAGTGGGGAGGGGGGCTATGGCTACACCTTC. Amino acids: CASSGEGGYGYTF.